The 12 T cell receptor beta chains below all came from one sample that was sequenced in a study of beta chain features in type 1 diabetes. cDNA synthesis used the whole RNA isolate, giving expressed TCRB sequences. Sequencing used immunoSEQ multiplex PCR; TCRdb keeps in-frame clones, though not all of them. The sample lists 970,000 or so clones, roughly a sixth seen once, with roughly 0.025% in the top ten. Sequencing was carried out using naive CD4+ T cells from blood. The receptors shown here come from a young woman in good health.

V is TRBV5-6 and J is TRBJ2-5; the match to TRBD1 covers 7 bases. Looked up from germline, CDR1 is SGHDT and CDR2 is YYEEEE. The J segment lost 2 bases and the V segment lost 0 bases, leaving 1 base of the junction unmatched. The CDR3 sequence is 14 residues long. This CDR3 is CASSLVRGQETQYF. The CDR3 nucleotides read TGTGCCAGCAGCTTGGTCAGGGGGCAAGAGACCCAGTACTTC.

This clone came up a few times. Other nucleotide sequences in the sample specify the same CDR3. The chain employs TRBV7-2 and TRBJ2-3; TRBD2 agrees at 8 bases. The V segment lost 2 bases and the J segment 0 bases; nucleotides outside the gene matches: 1. Germline V gives CDR1 SGHTA, CDR2 FQGNSA. The CDR3 is 15 amino acids. CDR3 nucleotide sequence: TGTGCCAGCAGCTTATCTAGCGGGAGCACAGATACGCAGTATTTT. Amino acids: CASSLSSGSTDTQYF.

There are a few counts of this clone. The chain joins TRBV7-2 to TRBJ2-1; 9 bases map to TRBD2. The germline gives CDR1 SGHTA, CDR2 FQGNSA. The CDR3 contains 16 residues. J lost 9 bases, V lost 2 bases, and 11 bases had no gene match. In nucleotides, the CDR3 is TGTGCCAGCAGCTTAACCCGCGGGAGGGTGGGGATTGAGCAGTTCTTC. This sequence encodes CASSLTRGRVGIEQFF. The variable domain in full, with the rest retrieved from reference TRBV7-2 and TRBJ2-1, is GAGVSQSPSNKVTEKGKDVELRCDPISGHTALYWYRQSLGQGLEFLIYFQGNSAPDKSGLPSDRFSAERTGGSVSTLTIQRTQQEDSAVYLCASSLTRGRVGIEQFFGPGTRLTVL.

J is TRBJ1-2 and V is TRBV18; D gene unclear. The CDR3 has 14 residues. Per the germline V gene, CDR1 is KGHSH and CDR2 is LQKENI. V was trimmed by 3 bases and J by 4 bases, leaving 12 bases between them. As DNA, the CDR3 is TGTGCCAGCTCACCCGTGGGAATTGGCTATGGCTACACCTTC. This codes for CASSPVGIGYGYTF.

The sample holds a few counts of this clone. The chain joins TRBV18 to TRBJ2-2; 10 nucleotides match TRBD2. The CDR3 runs 16 residues. J lost 3 bases, V lost 1 base, and 2 bases had no gene match. CDR1 and CDR2 (germline): KGHSH, LQKENI. In DNA, the CDR3 is TGTGCCAGCTCACCACTAGCGGGAGGAGACACCGGGGAGCTGTTTTTT. It specifies CASSPLAGGDTGELFF.

This clone turned up a few times. J is TRBJ2-3 and V is TRBV5-6; possibly TRBD2 for D (7 bases). The V end lost 0 bases, the J end lost 4 bases, and 18 bases lay between the germline ends. The germline CDR1 and CDR2 sequences are SGHDT and YYEEEE. The CDR3 contains 17 residues. The CDR3 nucleotides are TGTGCCAGCAGCTTGGCCGGGGGGCGGAAGATTCCAGATACGCAGTATTTT. This translates into CASSLAGGRKIPDTQYF.

The chain uses TRBV27 and TRBJ2-5, with D possibly being TRBD1 or TRBD2 (5 bases each). The CDR3 loop spans 15 amino acids. The V and J ends lost 2 bases and 7 bases respectively, with 17 bases between them. Germline lookup yields CDR1 MNHEY and CDR2 SMNVEV (reference sequence). The DNA for the CDR3 is TGTGCCAGCAGTTTAATCCGGGACGTCGTGGGGACCCAGTACTTC. This encodes CASSLIRDVVGTQYF.

This clone was found a few times. The J gene is TRBJ2-7, the V gene TRBV19; D gene uncertain. This CDR3 spans 13 amino acids. Germline V gene lookup returns CDR1 LNHDA and CDR2 SQIVND (reference sequence). V was shortened by 5 bases and J by 5 bases, with 13 bases between the two germline ends. The CDR3 sequence: CASSQTASDEQYF. As DNA, the CDR3 is TGTGCCAGTAGTCAAACAGCTTCCGACGAGCAGTACTTC.

This clone occurred a few times. The same CDR3 can be traced to other DNA sequences in this sample. The chain is built from TRBV7-9 and TRBJ1-5; D is unresolved. The V gene lost 2 bases and the J gene lost 6 bases, with 5 bases spanning the gap. The germline V gene has CDR1 SEHNR and CDR2 FQNEAQ (reference sequence). The length of the CDR3 is 12 residues. The CDR3, as DNA: TGTGCCAGCAGCTTAAGAGGTCAGCCCCAGCATTTT. Encoded protein: CASSLRGQPQHF.

This clone was seen a few times. This chain links TRBV19 with TRBJ2-2; the D is unclear. This CDR3 comprises 14 residues. The V end was cut by 1 base, the J end by 7 bases, with 10 bases between. Per the germline V gene, CDR1 is LNHDA and CDR2 is SQIVND (reference sequence). CDR3: CASSIATRSGELFF. The CDR3 nucleotides read TGTGCCAGTAGTATAGCAACAAGAAGCGGGGAGCTGTTTTTT.

V usage is TRBV7-9 and J usage is TRBJ1-4, with D uncertain. V lost 3 bases, J lost 0 bases, and 5 bases lay in between. Germline-derived CDR1 and CDR2 are SEHNR and FQNEAQ (reference sequence). This CDR3 has 14 amino acids. In DNA form, the CDR3 reads TGTGCCAGCAGCTTCCGTTCAACTAATGAAAAACTGTTTTTT. This sequence encodes CASSFRSTNEKLFF.

This clone was seen only a few times. The V call is TRBV6-1, the J call TRBJ1-1; unclear D gene. CDR1 is MNHNS and CDR2 is SASEGT in the germline V gene. Trimming removed 4 bases at V and 0 bases at J, with 12 bases between. The CDR3 is 15 residues long. The chain's CDR3 is CASSAGPGLNTEAFF. DNA for the CDR3: TGTGCCAGCAGTGCAGGACCGGGTCTGAACACTGAAGCTTTCTTT.